The clone carrying this TCR beta chain was counted a few times. Its antigen is still unknown. Combining a sample-barcoded 5' primer with a J-beta primer mix, a second PCR ran for roughly 6 to 12 cycles. TCRdb passed the 5' RACE reads through MiXCR, listing each CDR3 protein once. This sample has 700,000 to 1,000,000 distinct CDR3 sequences; around two fifths occur once, and the top ten carry around 18%. These data come from a study of blood T cells in healthy people across ages. V lost 1 base to trimming and J lost 2 bases, with 8 bases between them. Germline V gene lookup returns CDR1 SGHVS and CDR2 FQNEAQ. CDR3 length: 14 residues. Each sample had at least 6.5 million PBMCs isolated. The amount of total RNA extracted per sample was at least 5 micrograms. Points from the study as a whole: Diversity estimated from one million T cells was considered an underestimate.

The chain uses TRBV7-8 and TRBJ1-2; the D gene is possibly TRBD1 (6 bases). This TCR was recovered from a man in his 60s in good health. Sequencing was carried out using blood. In nucleotides, the CDR3 is TGTGCCAGCAGCTTAGACAGGGAGAACTATGGCTACACCTTC. It encodes CASSLDRENYGYTF.